Below are 16 T cell receptor beta chains sequenced from a single sample in a study of shared clonotypes between healthy human individuals. The protocol was immunoSEQ multiplex PCR, while the TCRdb copy is restricted to in-frame clones and leaves out a portion. The sample gives around 1,100,000 clones, 70% to 85% of which show up once; 0.7% to 0.95% is in the top ten. Sequencing was carried out using memory CD4+ T cells from PBMCs. Described subset: CD45RA-negative fraction. These TCRs come from a young man in good health. Some clones in this sample may be carry-over from other donors' samples.

This sequence joins TRBV19 and TRBJ1-2, with D possibly being TRBD1 (6 bases). The CDR3 contains 13 residues. Deletions cut 7 bases from V and 4 bases from J, with 13 bases between. CDR1 is LNHDA, CDR2 SQIVND, per germline (reference sequence). The CDR3 is CASNWGRGYGYTF. The CDR3 DNA sequence: TGTGCCAGTAATTGGGGCAGGGGCTATGGCTACACCTTC.

The genes are TRBV4-1 and TRBJ1-2; 9 bases are shared with TRBD1. Germline CDR1 reads MGHRA; CDR2 reads YSYEKL. J was trimmed by 3 bases and V by 5 bases; bases with no gene match: 19. The CDR3 has 19 residues. The chain's CDR3 is CASSELLGTGNFRDYGYTF. For the CDR3, the DNA is TGCGCCAGCAGCGAGCTGCTCGGGACAGGGAACTTTAGGGACTATGGCTACACCTTC.

This sequence joins TRBV2 and TRBJ2-5, with D maybe TRBD1 (6 bases). Trimming removed 4 bases at V and 3 bases at J, with 9 bases between. Germline CDR1 and CDR2: SNHLY and FYNNEI. The length of the CDR3 is 13 residues. The CDR3 DNA is TGTGCCAGCAGTGGGTACAGGGAAGAGACCCAGTACTTC. Translation: CASSGYREETQYF. The full variable domain, rest sourced from reference TRBV2 and TRBJ2-5, is EPEVTQTPSHQVTQMGQEVILRCVPISNHLYFYWYRQILGQKVEFLVSFYNNEISEKSEIFDDQFSVERPDGSNFTLKIRSTKLEDSAMYFCASSGYREETQYFGPGTRLLVL.

This sequence joins TRBV7-2 and TRBJ2-4; D not certain. Germline V gene data show CDR1 as SGHTA and CDR2 as FQGNSA. V lost 1 base and J 6 bases, leaving 16 bases between the germline ends. CDR3 length equals 16 residues. As DNA, the CDR3 is TGTGCCAGCAGCTTAGGTGGAAGGGTATTGGGAAACATTCAGTACTTC. Amino acid sequence: CASSLGGRVLGNIQYF.

In its sample, this clone was seen once. The chain has TRBV5-5 and TRBJ2-3; 7 nucleotides agree with TRBD1. CDR1 and CDR2 from the germline V gene are SGHKS and YYEKEE (reference sequence). Unmatched junction bases numbered 9, after V lost 4 bases and J lost 4 bases. The CDR3 consists of 15 residues. The CDR3, as DNA: TGTGCCAGCAGCCCTCAGACAGGGACGGCAGATACGCAGTATTTT. The encoded protein is CASSPQTGTADTQYF.

This clone came up once. The chain is built from TRBV2 and TRBJ1-2, with D perhaps matching TRBD1 (6 bases). The CDR3 extends over 16 amino acids. Germline V lookup: CDR1 SNHLY, CDR2 FYNNEI. Between the trimmed V and J ends, which lost 2 bases and 4 bases, there was a span of 17 bases. CDR3 in amino acids: CASSEMGADLSYGYTF. The CDR3 DNA reads TGTGCCAGCAGTGAAATGGGGGCAGACCTTAGCTATGGCTACACCTTC.

The chain combines TRBV7-8 with TRBJ2-1; TRBD2 agrees at 12 bases. Germline assignment: CDR1 SGHVS and CDR2 FQNEAQ. Germline trimming cut 4 bases from V and 5 bases from J; bases unmatched to any gene: 0. The CDR3 is 14 residues long. CDR3 residues: CASSWTSGDNEQFF. The CDR3 DNA reads TGTGCCAGCAGCTGGACTAGCGGGGACAATGAGCAGTTCTTC.

V and J are TRBV2 and TRBJ2-1, with 7 bases matching TRBD2. Unmatched junction bases numbered 3, after V lost 6 bases and J lost 1 base. The CDR3 loop spans 14 amino acids. Germline CDR1 and CDR2: SNHLY and FYNNEI. The CDR3, as DNA: TGTGCCAGCAGGCCTAGCGGATCCTACAATGAGCAGTTCTTC. This translates into CASRPSGSYNEQFF.

This chain links TRBV9 with TRBJ1-3; no firm D call. Trimming removed 0 bases at V and 2 bases at J, with 6 bases between. Germline values: CDR1 SGDLS, CDR2 YYNGEE. The CDR3 extends over 14 amino acids. CDR3 sequence reads: CASSVGAPGNTIYF. The CDR3 DNA is TGTGCCAGCAGCGTAGGGGCTCCTGGAAACACCATATATTTT.

This clone was seen only a few times. The chain is built from TRBV18 and TRBJ2-2; 7 bases line up with TRBD2. Trimming at V came to 4 bases and at J to 1 base, leaving 6 bases not matched to a gene. From germline, CDR1 is KGHSH and CDR2 LQKENI. This CDR3 spans 16 amino acids. In DNA form, the CDR3 reads TGTGCCAGCTCACGACGCACTAGCGAGAACACCGGGGAGCTGTTTTTT. Translating gives CASSRRTSENTGELFF.

The rearrangement uses TRBV7-3 and TRBJ2-2; tentatively, D is TRBD2 (5 bases). The V gene's germline CDR1 is SGHTA and CDR2 FQGTGA. V lost 5 bases, J lost 7 bases, and 17 bases lay in between. The CDR3 is 15 residues long. CDR3 in amino acids: CASSPVGLGSGELFF. The CDR3 nucleotides are TGTGCCAGCAGCCCCGTTGGGTTAGGGAGCGGGGAGCTGTTTTTT. The full variable domain, its missing parts supplied by reference TRBV7-3 and TRBJ2-2, is GAGVSQTPSNKVTEKGKYVELRCDPISGHTALYWYRQSLGQGPEFLIYFQGTGAADDSGLPNDRFFAVRPEGSVSTLKIQRTERGDSAVYLCASSPVGLGSGELFFGEGSRLTVL.

In DNA, the CDR3 is TGTGCCAGCAGTGAAAACCGGGACAGGGGGCGCCGGGCCGGGGAGCTGTTTTTT. Protein: CASSENRDRGRRAGELFF. The chain combines TRBV6-1 with TRBJ2-2, with 12 bases lining up with TRBD1. This CDR3 comprises 18 residues. The germline gives CDR1 MNHNS, CDR2 SASEGT. J lost 6 bases, V lost 2 bases, and 10 bases had no gene match.

This sequence joins TRBV11-1 and TRBJ2-7; D is unresolved. This CDR3 spans 12 amino acids. V was clipped by 3 bases and J by 7 bases, with 10 bases between them. Germline V gives CDR1 SGHAT, CDR2 FQDESV (reference sequence). CDR3 in DNA: TGTGCCAGCAGCTTTCGAGAGGCGGAGCAGTACTTC. It yields the protein CASSFREAEQYF.

A single count supports this clone. This chain connects TRBV30 to TRBJ2-5; unclear D gene. The V end was cut by 4 bases, the J end by 7 bases, with 10 bases between. Germline values: CDR1 GTSNPN, CDR2 SVGIG (reference sequence). This CDR3 has 11 residues. CDR3 DNA: TGTGCCTGGAATGGGCAGGCGACCCAGTACTTC. Amino acid sequence: CAWNGQATQYF.

This clone has just one count. The rearrangement joins TRBV7-3 to TRBJ2-2; D tentatively reads TRBD1 or TRBD2 (5 bases each). Trimming removed 7 bases from V and 0 bases from J, with 12 bases in between. This CDR3 contains 15 residues. Germline V gene lookup returns CDR1 SGHTA and CDR2 FQGTGA. The CDR3 DNA reads TGTGCCAGCACTCCCGGGACCACGAACACCGGGGAGCTGTTTTTT. Residues: CASTPGTTNTGELFF.

CDR3 sequence: CASSVGPEGFQPQHF. In DNA, the CDR3 is TGTGCCAGCAGCGTGGGACCCGAAGGGTTTCAGCCCCAGCATTTT. The chain is built from TRBV9 and TRBJ1-5; possibly TRBD1 for D (5 bases). V was shortened by 2 bases and J by 6 bases, with 15 bases between the two germline ends. CDR3 length equals 15 residues. The V gene's germline CDR1 is SGDLS and CDR2 YYNGEE.